The sequence of this T cell receptor (beta chain) was determined in a study of regulatory T cells in long-lasting Graves disease (dated by TCRdb to about 2021). Regarding the research as a whole: Patients with newly diagnosed Graves' disease had been on antithyroid drugs for under 3 months. Patients with persistent Graves' disease were compared with patients with newly diagnosed Graves' disease using TCR sequencing and RNA sequencing of peripheral blood. The study was conducted in China and was registered as a clinical trial. A total of around 33 samples were covered by TCR sequencing, comprising 13 persistent and around 20 newly diagnosed Graves' disease patients. General findings and caveats noted by the study authors: The small sample size was acknowledged by the authors as a limitation that may reduce accuracy. TRBV28, TRBJ1-2 and TRBJ2-5 were preferentially used in persistent disease, while TRBV20-1 and TRBJ2-1 were favored in newly diagnosed disease. Sequencing and analysis were restricted to the TCR beta chain. Compared with newly diagnosed patients, patients with persistent Graves' disease had lower TCR Shannon entropy and fewer highly expanded clones, which suggests clonal expansion. Patients with persistent disease shared more public clonotypes (approximately 2,500) than newly diagnosed patients did (966). The study examined only peripheral blood because the primary lesion, thyroid tissue, could not be accessed.

Library creation used multiplex PCR. The sequencer was an Illumina HiSeq 4000. To build TCR beta libraries, CDR3 regions were amplified by Arm-PCR using iRepertoire HTBI primers. Gel purification was performed on PCR products prior to sequencing. From the authors' description of their analysis: Across samples, approximately 68 TRBV and 13 to 15 TRBJ segments were identified and used for gene usage analysis of CDR3 amino acid clonotypes. COPE and FqMerger were used to merge the filtered high-quality paired reads into contigs. BLAST was used to align contigs to IMGT TRBV, TRBD and TRBJ reference genes, with CDR3 defined following IMGT. Highly expanded clones were defined as clonotypes with a frequency above 0.1%. Shannon entropy served as the measure of repertoire diversity, while the Gini coefficient captured V-J evenness. Public clonotypes were defined as clonotypes shared by more than one individual. The raw public data were reprocessed by TCRdb itself: fastp quality trimming at Q25, MiXCR clonotype calling, in-frame beta chains only. Every entry covers one CDR3 protein and lists the most common genes and DNA from its rows. For this entry, the V and J calls and clone size follow TCRdb and not the study's own pipeline. The sample contains hundreds of thousands of distinct CDR3 sequences, around 15% of them found a single time. 22% of the sample lies in the top ten.

V is clipped by 5 bases and J by 3 bases, and the sequence between their germline boundaries is 9 bases long. The CDR3 numbers 13 residues from cysteine through phenylalanine. The CDR3 DNA has 39 bases and is translated from base 1. The germline V gene yields MDHEN for CDR1 and SYDVKM for CDR2. The table lists this clonotype with many counts. The antigen it binds to is not known. Base qualities are not provided; no much larger clone lies one nucleotide away. Read against the paper, the sample's time point label means: newly diagnosed GD, antithyroid drugs for less than 3 months. For both TCR sequencing and RNA sequencing, RNA was extracted from PBMCs in TRIzol. The diagnosis of Graves' disease followed American Thyroid Association guidelines. Recruitment of patients was carried out at an endocrinology department in Xi'an, China. Each patient gave approximately 10 milliliters of peripheral blood, collected in an EDTA anticoagulant tube. Ficoll Paque Plus density gradient separation was used to isolate PBMCs, and no additional T cell sorting was done. RNA quality was checked with an Agilent 2100 Bioanalyzer and agarose gel, and concentration with a NanoDrop 2000.

The sequence joins TRBV28 to TRBJ2-3; tentative D gene TRBD2, with 7 bases matching. The source material was peripheral blood mononuclear cells (PBMCs), sampled at new diagnosis, from a patient treated with antithyroid drugs. This receptor was identified in a female donor with Graves disease. The CDR3 in this case is CASSKGGTDTQYF. The DNA reads as follows: TGTGCCAGCAGTAAGGGGGGGACAGATACGCAGTATTTT.